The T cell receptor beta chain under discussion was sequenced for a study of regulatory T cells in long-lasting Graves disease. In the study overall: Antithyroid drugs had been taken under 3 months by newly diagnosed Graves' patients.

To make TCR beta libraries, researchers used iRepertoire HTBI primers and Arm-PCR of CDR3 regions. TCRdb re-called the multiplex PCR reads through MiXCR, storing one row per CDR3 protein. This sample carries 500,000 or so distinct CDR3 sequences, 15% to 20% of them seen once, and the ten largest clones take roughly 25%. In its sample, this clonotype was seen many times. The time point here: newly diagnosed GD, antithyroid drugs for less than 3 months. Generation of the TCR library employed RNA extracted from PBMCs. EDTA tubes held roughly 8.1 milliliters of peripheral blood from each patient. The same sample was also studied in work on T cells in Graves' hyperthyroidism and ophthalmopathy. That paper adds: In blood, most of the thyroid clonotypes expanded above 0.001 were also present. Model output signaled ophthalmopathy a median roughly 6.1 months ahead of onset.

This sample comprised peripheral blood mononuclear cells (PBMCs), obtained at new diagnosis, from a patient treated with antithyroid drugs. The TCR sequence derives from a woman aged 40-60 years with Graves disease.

The CDR3 protein is CASSFSGSQPQHF. The CDR3 DNA reads TGTGCCAGCAGTTTTTCAGGGTCTCAGCCCCAGCATTTT. The chain combines TRBV28 with TRBJ1-5; the D gene is possibly TRBD1 (5 bases). Trimming removed 3 bases at V and 6 bases at J, with 9 bases between. CDR1 MDHEN and CDR2 SYDVKM come from the germline V gene. There are 13 residues in the CDR3.